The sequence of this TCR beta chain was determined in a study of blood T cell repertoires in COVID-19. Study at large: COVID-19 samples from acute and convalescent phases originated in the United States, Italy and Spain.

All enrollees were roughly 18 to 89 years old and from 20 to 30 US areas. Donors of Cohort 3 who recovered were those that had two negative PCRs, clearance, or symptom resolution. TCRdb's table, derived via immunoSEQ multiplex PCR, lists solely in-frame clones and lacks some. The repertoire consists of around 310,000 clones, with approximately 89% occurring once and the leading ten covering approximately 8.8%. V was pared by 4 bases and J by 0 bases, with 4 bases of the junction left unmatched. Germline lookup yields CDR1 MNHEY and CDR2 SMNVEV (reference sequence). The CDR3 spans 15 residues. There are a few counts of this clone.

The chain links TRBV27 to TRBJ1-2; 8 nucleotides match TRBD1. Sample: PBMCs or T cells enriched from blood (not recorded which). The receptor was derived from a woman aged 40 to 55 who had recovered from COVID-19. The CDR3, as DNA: TGTGCCAGCAGTTCGACAGGGGCGGCTAACTATGGCTACACCTTC. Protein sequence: CASSSTGAANYGYTF.